This TCR beta chain was sequenced during a study of blood T cell repertoires in COVID-19. Sequencing used immunoSEQ multiplex PCR; TCRdb keeps in-frame clones, though not all of them. The top ten hold 2% to 2.5% of the sample, which has about 120,000 clones, about 79% seen once. This TCR was recovered from a man between 65 and 85 years old with acute or convalescent COVID-19. The source material was peripheral blood.

The CDR3 is CASSQAGTGPSGYTF. CDR3 sequence (DNA): TGTGCCAGCAGCCAAGCGGGGACAGGGCCCAGTGGCTACACCTTC. The V gene is TRBV3-1 (or the pseudogene TRBV3-2), the J gene TRBJ1-2; TRBD1 aligns across 9 bases. CDR1 and CDR2 from the germline V gene are LGHDT and YNNKEL (reference sequence). V gave up 1 base and J gave up 7 bases; unmatched junction bases: 7. This CDR3 spans 15 amino acids.